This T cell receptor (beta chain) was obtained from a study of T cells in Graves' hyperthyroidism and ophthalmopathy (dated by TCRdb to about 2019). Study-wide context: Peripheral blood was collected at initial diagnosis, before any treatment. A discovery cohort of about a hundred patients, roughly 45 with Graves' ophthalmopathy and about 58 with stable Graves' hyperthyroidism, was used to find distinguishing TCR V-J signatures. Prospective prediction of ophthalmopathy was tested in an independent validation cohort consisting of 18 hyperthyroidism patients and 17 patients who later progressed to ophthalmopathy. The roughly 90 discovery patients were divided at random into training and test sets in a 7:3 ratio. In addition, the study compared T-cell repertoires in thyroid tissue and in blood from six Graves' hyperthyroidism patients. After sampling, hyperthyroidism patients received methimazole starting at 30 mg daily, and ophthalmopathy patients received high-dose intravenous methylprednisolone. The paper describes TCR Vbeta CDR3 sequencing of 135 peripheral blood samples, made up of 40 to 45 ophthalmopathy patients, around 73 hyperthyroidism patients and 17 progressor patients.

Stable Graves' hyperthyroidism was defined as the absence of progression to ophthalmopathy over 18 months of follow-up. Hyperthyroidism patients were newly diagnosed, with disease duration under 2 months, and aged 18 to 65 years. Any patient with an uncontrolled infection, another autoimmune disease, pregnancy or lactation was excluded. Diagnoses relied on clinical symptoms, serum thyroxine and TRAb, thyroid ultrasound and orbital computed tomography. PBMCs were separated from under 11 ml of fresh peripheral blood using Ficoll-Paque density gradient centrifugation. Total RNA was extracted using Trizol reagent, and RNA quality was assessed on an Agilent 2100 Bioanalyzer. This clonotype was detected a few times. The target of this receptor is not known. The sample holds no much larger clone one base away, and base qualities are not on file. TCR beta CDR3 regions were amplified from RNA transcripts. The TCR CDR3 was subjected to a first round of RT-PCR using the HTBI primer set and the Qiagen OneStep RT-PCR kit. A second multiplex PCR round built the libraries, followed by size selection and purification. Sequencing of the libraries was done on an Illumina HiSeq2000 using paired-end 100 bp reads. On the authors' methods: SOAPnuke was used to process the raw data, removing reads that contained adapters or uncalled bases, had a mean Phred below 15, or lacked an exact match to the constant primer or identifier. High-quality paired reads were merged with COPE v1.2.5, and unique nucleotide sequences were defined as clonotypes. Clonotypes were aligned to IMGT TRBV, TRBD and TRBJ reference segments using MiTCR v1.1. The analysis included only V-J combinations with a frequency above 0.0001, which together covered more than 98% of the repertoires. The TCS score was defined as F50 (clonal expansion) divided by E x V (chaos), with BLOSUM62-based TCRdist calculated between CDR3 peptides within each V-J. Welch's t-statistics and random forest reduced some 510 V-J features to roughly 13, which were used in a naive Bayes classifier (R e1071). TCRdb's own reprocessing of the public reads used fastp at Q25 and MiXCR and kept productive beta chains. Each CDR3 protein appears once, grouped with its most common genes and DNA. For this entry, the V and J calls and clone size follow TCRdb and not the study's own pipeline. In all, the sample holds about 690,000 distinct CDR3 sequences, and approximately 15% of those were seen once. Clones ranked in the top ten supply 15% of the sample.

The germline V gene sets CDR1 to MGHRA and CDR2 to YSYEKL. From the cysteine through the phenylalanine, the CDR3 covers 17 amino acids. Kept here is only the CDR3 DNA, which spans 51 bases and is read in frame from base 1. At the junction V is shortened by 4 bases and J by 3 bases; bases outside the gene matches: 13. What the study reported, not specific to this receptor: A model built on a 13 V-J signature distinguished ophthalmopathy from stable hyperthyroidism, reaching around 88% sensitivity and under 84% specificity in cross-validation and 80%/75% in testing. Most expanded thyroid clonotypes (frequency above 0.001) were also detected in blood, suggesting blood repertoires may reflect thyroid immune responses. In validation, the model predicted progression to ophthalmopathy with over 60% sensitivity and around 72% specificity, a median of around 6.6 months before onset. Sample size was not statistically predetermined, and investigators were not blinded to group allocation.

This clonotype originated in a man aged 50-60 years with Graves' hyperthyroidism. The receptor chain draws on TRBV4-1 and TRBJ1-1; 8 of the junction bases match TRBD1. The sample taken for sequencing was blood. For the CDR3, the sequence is CASSRQTGVRVDTEAFF. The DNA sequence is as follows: TGCGCCAGCAGCCGCCAGACAGGGGTCAGGGTGGACACTGAAGCTTTCTTT.